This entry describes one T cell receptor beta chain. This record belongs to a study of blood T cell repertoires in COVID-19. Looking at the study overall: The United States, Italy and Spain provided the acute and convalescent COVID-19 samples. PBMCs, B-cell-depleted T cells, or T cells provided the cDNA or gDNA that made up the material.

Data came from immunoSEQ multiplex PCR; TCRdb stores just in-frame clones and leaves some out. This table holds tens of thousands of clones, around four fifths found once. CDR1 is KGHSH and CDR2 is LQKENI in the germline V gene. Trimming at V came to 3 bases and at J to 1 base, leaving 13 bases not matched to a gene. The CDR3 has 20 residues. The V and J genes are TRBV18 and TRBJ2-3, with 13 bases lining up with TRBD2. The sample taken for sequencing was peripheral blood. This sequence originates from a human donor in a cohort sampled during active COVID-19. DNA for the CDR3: TGTGCCAGCTCACCTAAGACCGGGACTAGCGGGGCCAGCGGCACAGATACGCAGTATTTT. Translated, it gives CASSPKTGTSGASGTDTQYF.